Listed below are T cell receptor beta chains from one sample, sequenced in a study of shared clonotypes between healthy human individuals. Using immunoSEQ multiplex PCR, the repertoire was profiled, and TCRdb retains in-frame clones only, with some absent. The data show roughly 2 million clones, roughly 94% seen once. The specimen was naive CD4+ T cells sorted from blood. The receptors derive from a man between 18 and 35 years old in good health. Both conserved end residues are part of each CDR3. Fields, in order: V gene, CDR3 protein.

V: TRBV18
CDR3: CASSPDRNSYEQYF

V: TRBV7-3
CDR3: CASSLIDKAYEQYF

V: TRBV6-4
CDR3: CAPKGASVSSYEQYF

V: TRBV5-1
CDR3: CASSLGGETEAFF

V: TRBV5-1
CDR3: CASSSDGDYGYTF

V: TRBV2
CDR3: CASSRNRQDTQYF

V: TRBV25-1
CDR3: CASSESVGTLGTREQYF

V: TRBV10-3
CDR3: CAISDSGGSNSPLHF

V: TRBV11-2
CDR3: CASSFNPGRAGGIYEQYF

V: TRBV18
CDR3: CASSPFDSSYNEQFF

V: TRBV28
CDR3: CASSRQGLAINGYTF

V: TRBV25-1
CDR3: CASSESRETQYF

V: TRBV1
CDR3: CTSSPPLRRLAGANEQFF

V: TRBV6-5
CDR3: CASMDTYTEAFF

V: TRBV5-6
CDR3: CASSTGRGRALLSYEQYF

V: TRBV6-5
CDR3: CASTRGGSGANVLTF

V: TRBV5-1
CDR3: CASSLQTAKGTEAFF

V: TRBV11-2
CDR3: CASSFFAGLMNTEAFF

V: TRBV2
CDR3: CASSDPGQYTGELFF

V: TRBV21-1
CDR3: CASSILRGKPGQGRPRGYGYTF

V: TRBV9
CDR3: CASSVGGIAETQYF

V: TRBV10-3
CDR3: CAISEDRGYEQYF

V: TRBV19
CDR3: CASSILGQGGQETQYF

V: TRBV11-2
CDR3: CASSLDTGKNTQYF

V: TRBV7-7
CDR3: CASSFLAGGYGEQFF

V: TRBV11-2
CDR3: CASSIQVGVIYEQYF

V: TRBV6-5
CDR3: CASSPDSIRTDTQYF

V: TRBV27
CDR3: CASKTVGGTTSTDTQYF

V: TRBV2
CDR3: CASSTPGGAYEQYF

V: TRBV5-1
CDR3: CASSETDNYGYTF

V: TRBV28
CDR3: CASRWDRGPATNEKLFF

V: TRBV28
CDR3: CASSHNAEQYF